The 17 T cell receptor beta chains reported below all come from one sample, sequenced in a study of T cells in Graves' hyperthyroidism and ophthalmopathy. RNA transcripts gave rise to amplified TCR beta CDR3 regions. HTBI primers were the set used in a first-round RT-PCR of the TCR CDR3. TCRdb recomputed calls from the multiplex PCR reads with MiXCR, one row per CDR3 protein. This table holds roughly 700,000 distinct CDR3 sequences, approximately 36% found once. Input material: blood. The receptors were gathered from a woman aged 35 to 49 with Graves' hyperthyroidism.

This clonotype has just a few counts. The chain has TRBV6-2 or TRBV6-3 and TRBJ1-4; D uncertain. This CDR3 contains 13 residues. Trimming removed 9 bases from V and 4 bases from J, with 12 bases in between. The germline gives CDR1 MNHEY, CDR2 SVGEGT. The CDR3 DNA is TGTGCCAGTTCAAGTACCTATAATGAAAAACTGTTTTTT. It translates to CASSSTYNEKLFF.

This clonotype was observed a few times. The chain joins TRBV11-3 to TRBJ2-7; D not certain. Germline-derived CDR1 and CDR2 are SGHNT and YENEEA. Trimming removed 5 bases from V and 2 bases from J, with 16 bases in between. This CDR3 contains 15 residues. CDR3 protein: CASSPRAAATYEQYF. CDR3 DNA sequence: TGTGCCAGCAGCCCTCGGGCGGCCGCCACCTACGAGCAGTACTTC.

V and J are TRBV6-5 and TRBJ1-4, with D hard to call. Trimming took off 0 bases at V and 0 bases at J, with 11 bases between the two ends. The CDR3 runs to 17 residues. CDR1 MNHEY and CDR2 SVGAGI come from the germline V gene. CDR3 protein: CASSYSPPEATNEKLFF. The CDR3 nucleotides read TGTGCCAGCAGTTACTCGCCCCCTGAGGCAACTAATGAAAAACTGTTTTTT.

The chain couples TRBV29-1 to TRBJ1-2; 7 bases fit TRBD1. Germline V gene data show CDR1 as SQVTM and CDR2 as ANQGSEA. The CDR3 loop spans 13 amino acids. V gave up 6 bases and J gave up 4 bases; unmatched junction bases: 8. Written as DNA, the CDR3 is TGCAGCGTAGGGGGCGCTTTTGGCTATGGCTACACCTTC. Translating it yields CSVGGAFGYGYTF.

This clonotype was recorded at least ten times. The J gene is TRBJ2-2, the V gene TRBV7-3; D gene uncertain. The length of the CDR3 is 14 residues. The germline V gene encodes CDR1 SGHTA and CDR2 FQGTGA. V was trimmed by 5 bases and J by 8 bases, leaving 15 bases between them. CDR3: CASSLYMGRGELFF. CDR3 nucleotide sequence: TGTGCCAGCAGCCTTTATATGGGTCGTGGGGAGCTGTTTTTT.

The CDR3 sequence: CAWSFRGLYGYTF. The CDR3 DNA is TGTGCCTGGAGTTTCAGGGGGCTCTATGGCTACACCTTC. This rearrangement joins TRBV7-9 to TRBJ1-2; TRBD1 aligns across 8 bases. This CDR3 contains 13 residues. Germline values: CDR1 SEHNR, CDR2 FQNEAQ (reference sequence). J was trimmed by 4 bases and V by 11 bases; bases with no gene match: 9.

V gene TRBV19 combines with J gene TRBJ2-2; D not resolved. Germline V gives CDR1 LNHDA, CDR2 SQIVND (reference sequence). This CDR3 has 11 residues. The germline V and J ends were trimmed by 3 bases and 5 bases, with 1 base remaining between them. The CDR3: CASSITGELFF. The CDR3 DNA follows: TGTGCCAGTAGTATTACCGGGGAGCTGTTTTTT.

The CDR3 is CASSSTGGVLNEKLFF. The CDR3 bases are TGTGCCAGCAGTTCTACCGGTGGGGTTCTAAATGAAAAACTGTTTTTT. The J gene is TRBJ1-4, the V gene TRBV27, with D unclear. The CDR3 contains 16 residues. Germline V lookup: CDR1 MNHEY, CDR2 SMNVEV (reference sequence). The V end was cut by 4 bases, the J end by 5 bases, with 17 bases between. The variable domain in full, with the rest retrieved from reference TRBV27 and TRBJ1-4, is EAQVTQNPRYLITVTGKKLTVTCSQNMNHEYMSWYRQDPGLGLRQIYYSMNVEVTDKGDVPEGYKVSRKEKRNFPLILESPSPNQTSLYFCASSSTGGVLNEKLFFGSGTQLSVL.

At least ten counts were recorded for this clonotype. The V gene is TRBV2, the J gene TRBJ2-7; no definite D call. CDR3 length equals 13 residues. V was clipped by 6 bases and J by 2 bases, with 11 bases between them. Per the germline V gene, CDR1 is SNHLY and CDR2 is FYNNEI. CDR3 in amino acids: CASRPGRAYEQYF. In DNA, the CDR3 is TGTGCCAGCAGGCCGGGCCGCGCCTACGAGCAGTACTTC.

At least ten counts were recorded for this clonotype. The rearrangement uses TRBV29-1 and TRBJ2-7; TRBD1 matches at 8 bases. Per germline, CDR1 SQVTM and CDR2 ANQGSEA. The CDR3 runs 14 residues. V shed 4 bases, J shed 0 bases, and the junction held 5 bases outside the gene matches. The CDR3 DNA reads as TGCAGCGTTGTCGGGACAGGCTACTCCTACGAGCAGTACTTC. It codes for CSVVGTGYSYEQYF.

With respect to this clonotype: The junction departs from the called germline gene at one end, perhaps through a read error. The chain recombines TRBV11-3 with TRBJ1-3, with D perhaps TRBD1 (6 bases). The germline V gene encodes CDR1 SGHNT and CDR2 YENEEA. The CDR3 consists of 17 residues. This CDR3 is CASSLDQGYGSGDTIYF. The DNA of the CDR3 is TGTGCCAGCAGCTTAGATCAGGGGTACGGCTCTGGAGACACCATATATTTT.

The gene calls are TRBV5-8 and TRBJ2-5, with 9 bases lining up with TRBD1. This CDR3 spans 14 amino acids. The germline gives CDR1 SGHTS, CDR2 YDEGEE. Unmatched junction bases numbered 8, after V lost 5 bases and J lost 6 bases. The CDR3 sequence: CASRDGTGLKTQYF. CDR3 coding DNA: TGTGCCAGCAGGGACGGGACAGGGTTAAAGACCCAGTACTTC.

V is TRBV19 and J is TRBJ1-2; D gene unclear. Germline CDR1 is LNHDA and CDR2 is SQIVND (reference sequence). CDR3 length: 13 residues. V was cut by 3 bases and J by 8 bases, with 13 bases left in between. The CDR3 nucleotides are TGTGCCAGTAGTATGGGAACCTCACGAGGCTACACCTTC. As protein: CASSMGTSRGYTF.

This clonotype has just a few counts. V and J are TRBV12-3 or TRBV12-4 and TRBJ1-1; D is undetermined. The CDR3 covers 13 residues. Trimming took 3 bases from V and 7 from J, leaving 12 bases between them. The CDR3 DNA sequence: TGTGCCAGCAGTTTTTTAGGTGGGGTTGAAGCTTTCTTT. Amino acids: CASSFLGGVEAFF.

This clonotype was recorded many times. This CDR3 reads CASSEFGTGTEAFF. The CDR3 DNA sequence: TGCGCCAGCAGTGAATTCGGGACAGGGACTGAAGCTTTCTTT. The chain joins TRBV10-2 to TRBJ1-1, with 9 bases lining up with TRBD1. V lost 3 bases, J lost 5 bases, and 4 bases stayed unmatched. There are 14 residues in the CDR3. Germline-derived CDR1 and CDR2 are WSHSY and SAAADI.

This clonotype was counted between two and nine times. The chain has TRBV5-6 and TRBJ1-1; D is unresolved. CDR3 length equals 14 residues. Trimming shortened V by 4 bases and J by 0 bases, and 10 bases separated the two germline ends. Germline V lookup: CDR1 SGHDT, CDR2 YYEEEE. Here the CDR3 DNA reads TGTGCCAGCAGCCAAGAAGTGGTGAACACTGAAGCTTTCTTT. Residues: CASSQEVVNTEAFF. The full variable domain, its missing parts supplied by reference TRBV5-6 and TRBJ1-1, is DAGVTQSPTHLIKTRGQQVTLRCSPKSGHDTVSWYQQALGQGPQFIFQYYEEEERQRGNFPDRFSGHQFPNYSSELNVNALLLGDSALYLCASSQEVVNTEAFFGQGTRLTVV.

J is TRBJ2-7 and V is TRBV7-9; tentative D call: TRBD2 (6 bases). The tail of the sequence fits TRBJ2-1 better, so the J call may be wrong. This CDR3 has 15 amino acids. The germline V gene has CDR1 SEHNR and CDR2 FQNEAQ (reference sequence). DNA for the CDR3: TGTGCCAGCAGCTTAGGATGGGGTCGGGGGAATGAGCAGTTCTTC. Protein: CASSLGWGRGNEQFF.